The entry that follows covers one T cell receptor beta chain sequence. In this sample, this clone turned up a few times. Its antigen remains undetermined. No clone much larger than this one lies a single base away; base qualities are absent. TCR beta CDR3 regions were sequenced from DNA using the immunoSEQ Assay. The authors' pipeline ran thus. To compute T cell density, TCR beta template counts were normalized to usable DNA, which was estimated by amplifying housekeeping genes. Richness was estimated using the preseqR package, with extrapolation to 400,000 templates for PBMC samples and to 120,000 templates for tissue samples. Clonality was calculated as one minus Pielou's evenness. Tissue-enriched TCRs were identified by differential abundance testing using productive amino-acid clonotypes, minimum total count 5 and alpha 0.1. The Jaccard Index and the Morisita Overlap Index were used to measure repertoire overlap between compartments. GLIPH grouped TCR beta CDR3s together with public tetramer-defined viral CDR3s, and a viral motif had to include at least three viral sequences and show V-gene enrichment. This is the immuneACCESS table as TCRdb keeps it, with only in-frame sequences that have V and J called. A part of the clones is gone; compared with another copy, unresolved V genes explain less than half, and the rest is unexplained. The DNA was the basis for D and trimming; V, J and clone size are from that table. For this sample the table gives about 35,000 clones, of which more than 85% were detected only once. The top ten clones comprise roughly 12% of the sample.

The data were taken from a study of T cells in localized non-small cell lung cancer (dated by TCRdb to 2018 to 2020). Background for the entire study: T cell repertoires of 200 to 250 early-stage NSCLC patients were analyzed, with tumors being compared against uninvolved tumor-adjacent lungs. The mean age of the NSCLC patients was 60 to 85 years, with about 120 men and about a hundred women. All 240 or so NSCLC patients in the cohort were treatment-naive and had localized lung tumors that were resected. Results the study describes overall, beyond this receptor: Of the top 100 tumor clones, a median of approximately 60 were detected in paired uninvolved adjacent lung; 28 were also among that lung's top 100. Because of the exploratory design, TCR variables were selected using unadjusted p-values without false-discovery rate correction. Multi-region tumor sequencing was not performed, so intratumor heterogeneity could not be excluded. Longer overall survival was associated with higher T cell density in blood, whereas shorter survival was associated with higher clonality in adjacent lung. Uninvolved tumor-adjacent lung showed the highest T cell clonality, higher than tumor, which suggests more focused antigenic responses in the uninvolved tumor-adjacent lung.

At diagnosis, tumor, uninvolved tumor-adjacent lung and peripheral blood were collected and then preserved as a mix of FFPE and fresh-frozen material. Blood samples were analyzed as peripheral blood mononuclear cells for TCR repertoire profiling. The CDR3 covers 15 residues, taking in both the cysteine and the phenylalanine. Left in the record is the CDR3 DNA by itself, 45 bases read in frame from the first base. The V end gives up 4 bases and the J end 2 bases, leaving 4 bases in the junction not matched to a gene. The germline V gene gives CDR1 as MNHEY and CDR2 as SVGAGI. This TCR derives from a female donor of 60 years or more with stage II lung adenocarcinoma. The source material was peripheral blood mononuclear cells, sampled before any cancer treatment. Here the chain combines TRBV6-5 and TRBJ1-5; 8 central nucleotides agree with TRBD1. CDR3 region: CASSSLQGGNQPQHF. The bases read TGTGCCAGCAGTTCTCTACAGGGGGGCAATCAGCCCCAGCATTTT.